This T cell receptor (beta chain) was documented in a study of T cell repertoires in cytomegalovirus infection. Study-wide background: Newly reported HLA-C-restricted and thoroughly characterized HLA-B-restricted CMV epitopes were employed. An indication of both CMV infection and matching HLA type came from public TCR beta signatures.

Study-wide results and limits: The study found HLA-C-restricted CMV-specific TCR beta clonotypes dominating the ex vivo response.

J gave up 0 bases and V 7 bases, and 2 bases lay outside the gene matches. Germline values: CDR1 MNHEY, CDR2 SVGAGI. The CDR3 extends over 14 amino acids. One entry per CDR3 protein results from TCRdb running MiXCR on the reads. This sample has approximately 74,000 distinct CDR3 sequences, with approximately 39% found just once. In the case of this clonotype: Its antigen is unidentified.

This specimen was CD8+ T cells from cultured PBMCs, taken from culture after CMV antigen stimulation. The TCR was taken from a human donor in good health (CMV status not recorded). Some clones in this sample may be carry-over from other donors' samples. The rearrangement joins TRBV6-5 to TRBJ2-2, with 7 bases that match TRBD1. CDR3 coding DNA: TGTGCCAGCAAACAGGGGACGAACACCGGGGAGCTGTTTTTT. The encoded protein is CASKQGTNTGELFF.